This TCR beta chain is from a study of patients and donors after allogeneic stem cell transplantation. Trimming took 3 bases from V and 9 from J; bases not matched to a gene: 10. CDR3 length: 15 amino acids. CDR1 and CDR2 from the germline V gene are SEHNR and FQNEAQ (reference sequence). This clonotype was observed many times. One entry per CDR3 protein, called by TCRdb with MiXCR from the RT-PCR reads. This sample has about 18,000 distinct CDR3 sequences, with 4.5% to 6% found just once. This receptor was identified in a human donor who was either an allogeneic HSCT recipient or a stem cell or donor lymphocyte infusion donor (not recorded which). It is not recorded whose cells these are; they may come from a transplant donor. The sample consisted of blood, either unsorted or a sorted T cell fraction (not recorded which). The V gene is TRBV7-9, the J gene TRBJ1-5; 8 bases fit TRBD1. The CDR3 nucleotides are TGTGCCAGCAGCTTGGACAGGGCTATTGGGGGGCCCCAGCATTTT. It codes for CASSLDRAIGGPQHF.